Presented here are 7 T cell receptor beta chains from one specimen sequenced in a study of blood T cell repertoires in COVID-19 (dated by TCRdb to the early 2020s). Libraries were made using the immunoSEQ multiplex PCR assay. Drawn from immuneACCESS, this table holds only the in-frame rearrangements with V and J called that TCRdb kept. Clones are partly lost; checked studies trace under half to an unresolved V gene and leave the rest unexplained. This sample has about 140,000 clones in its table, and around 83% of those were observed once. The top ten clones comprise roughly 3.9% of the sample. The sequenced sample was peripheral blood. Receptors originate from an elderly woman with acute or convalescent COVID-19.

The J gene is TRBJ1-2, the V gene TRBV3-1 (or the pseudogene TRBV3-2), with D possibly being TRBD1 (6 bases). This CDR3 region has 16 residues. Trimming stripped 0 bases from V and 0 bases from J, with 11 bases between. The germline CDR1 and CDR2 sequences are LGHDT and YNNKEL (reference sequence). This CDR3 reads CASSQDLEGANYGYTF. The CDR3 DNA is TGTGCCAGCAGCCAAGATCTCGAGGGGGCTAACTATGGCTACACCTTC.

This chain connects TRBV7-9 to TRBJ1-1, with D possibly being TRBD1 (5 bases). The CDR3 is made up of 16 amino acids. Germline assignment: CDR1 SEHNR and CDR2 FQNEAQ (reference sequence). Trimming cost V 6 bases and J 1 base, with 18 bases left between them. The CDR3 protein is CASSPNRGTANTEAFF. The DNA for the CDR3 is TGTGCCAGCAGTCCCAATCGGGGGACGGCGAACACTGAAGCTTTCTTT.

The gene calls are TRBV7-9 and TRBJ1-3; D call uncertain. This CDR3 region has 14 residues. The V gene's germline CDR1 is SEHNR and CDR2 FQNEAQ (reference sequence). V shed 2 bases and J shed 0 bases, with 5 bases lying between them. The CDR3 reads CASSLIGSGNTIYF. DNA of the CDR3: TGTGCCAGCAGCTTAATCGGCTCTGGAAACACCATATATTTT.

V usage is TRBV19 and J usage is TRBJ2-7; D ambiguous. Germline CDR1 and CDR2: LNHDA and SQIVND (reference sequence). The CDR3 contains 15 residues. The V end was cut by 5 bases, the J end by 2 bases, with 16 bases between. Here the CDR3 reads CASSSGGVPPYEQYF. In DNA, the CDR3 is TGTGCCAGTAGTTCCGGTGGAGTACCGCCCTACGAGCAGTACTTC.

The chain combines TRBV7-6 with TRBJ1-3, with 9 nucleotides matching TRBD1. The CDR3 is 15 residues long. The ends lost 3 bases at V and 0 bases at J; junction bases unmatched: 0. Germline V lookup: CDR1 SGHVS, CDR2 FNYEAQ. CDR3 loop: CASSLDRGSGNTIYF. The CDR3 DNA follows: TGTGCCAGCAGCTTGGACAGGGGCTCTGGAAACACCATATATTTT.

The rearrangement joins TRBV3-1 (or the pseudogene TRBV3-2) to TRBJ1-2; D is undetermined. This CDR3 has 15 residues. The V end lost 1 base, the J end lost 5 bases, and 14 bases lay between the germline ends. Germline V gene lookup returns CDR1 LGHDT and CDR2 YNNKEL (reference sequence). The CDR3 DNA sequence: TGTGCCAGCAGCCAAGTACCGGGAAGCCTATATGGCTACACCTTC. Translation gives CASSQVPGSLYGYTF.

The chain joins TRBV28 to TRBJ2-1; possible D gene TRBD2, 7 bases. Germline V gives CDR1 MDHEN, CDR2 SYDVKM. V lost 5 bases to trimming and J lost 10 bases, with 15 bases between them. The CDR3 extends over 13 amino acids. The CDR3 loop reads CASSTGGTREQFF. As DNA, the CDR3 is TGTGCCAGCAGTACGGGGGGCACGCGCGAGCAGTTCTTC.